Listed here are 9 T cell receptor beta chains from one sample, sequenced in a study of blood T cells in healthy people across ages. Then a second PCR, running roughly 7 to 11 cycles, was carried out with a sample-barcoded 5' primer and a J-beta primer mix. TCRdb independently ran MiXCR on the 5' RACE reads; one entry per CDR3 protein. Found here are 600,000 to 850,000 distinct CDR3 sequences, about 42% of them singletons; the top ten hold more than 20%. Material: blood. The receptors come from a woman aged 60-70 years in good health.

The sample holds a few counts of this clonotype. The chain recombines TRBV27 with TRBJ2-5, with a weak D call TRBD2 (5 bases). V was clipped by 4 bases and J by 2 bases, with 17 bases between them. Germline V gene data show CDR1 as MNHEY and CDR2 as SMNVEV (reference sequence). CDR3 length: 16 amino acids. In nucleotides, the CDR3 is TGTGCCAGCAGTTCAACGTCGGGGAGACCACAAGAGACCCAGTACTTC. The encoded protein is CASSSTSGRPQETQYF.

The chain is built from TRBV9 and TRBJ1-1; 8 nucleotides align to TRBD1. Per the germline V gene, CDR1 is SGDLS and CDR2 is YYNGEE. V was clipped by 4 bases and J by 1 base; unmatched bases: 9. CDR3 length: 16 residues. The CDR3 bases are TGTGCCAGCAGCATCACTCCGGGACAGGAGAACACTGAAGCTTTCTTT. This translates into CASSITPGQENTEAFF.

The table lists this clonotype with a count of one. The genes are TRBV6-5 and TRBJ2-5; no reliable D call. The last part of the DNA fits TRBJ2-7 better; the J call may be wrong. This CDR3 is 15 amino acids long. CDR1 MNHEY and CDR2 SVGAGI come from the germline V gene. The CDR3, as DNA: TGTGCCAGCAGTTACCAACGAGGAACAAACTACGAGCAGTACTTC. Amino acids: CASSYQRGTNYEQYF.

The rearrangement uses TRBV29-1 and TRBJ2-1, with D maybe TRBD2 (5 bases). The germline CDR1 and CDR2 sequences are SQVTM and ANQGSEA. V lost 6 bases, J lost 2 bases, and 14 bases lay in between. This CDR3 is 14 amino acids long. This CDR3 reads CSVSGAGTYNEQFF. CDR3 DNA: TGCAGCGTCTCAGGCGCCGGGACCTACAATGAGCAGTTCTTC.

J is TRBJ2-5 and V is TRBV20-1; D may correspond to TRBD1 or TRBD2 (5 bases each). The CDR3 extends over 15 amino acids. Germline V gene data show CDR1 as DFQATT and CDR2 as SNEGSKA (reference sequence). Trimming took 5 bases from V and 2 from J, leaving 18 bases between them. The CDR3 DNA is TGCAGTGCTGTAAGGGGAAGGGAGAAGCAAGAGACCCAGTACTTC. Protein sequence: CSAVRGREKQETQYF.

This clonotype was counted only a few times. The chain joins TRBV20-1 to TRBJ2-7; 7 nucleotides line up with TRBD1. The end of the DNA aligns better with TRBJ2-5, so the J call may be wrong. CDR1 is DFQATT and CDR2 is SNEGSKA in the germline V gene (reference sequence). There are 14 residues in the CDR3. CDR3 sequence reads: CSAVDYRGDETQYF. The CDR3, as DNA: TGCAGTGCTGTCGACTACAGGGGTGACGAGACCCAGTACTTC.

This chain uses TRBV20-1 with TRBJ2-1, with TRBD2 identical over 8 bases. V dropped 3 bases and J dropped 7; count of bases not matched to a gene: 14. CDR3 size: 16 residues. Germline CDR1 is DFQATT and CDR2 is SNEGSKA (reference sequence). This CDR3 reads CSASGKASGSLNEQFF. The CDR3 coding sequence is TGCAGTGCTAGCGGAAAGGCTAGCGGGTCTCTAAATGAGCAGTTCTTC.

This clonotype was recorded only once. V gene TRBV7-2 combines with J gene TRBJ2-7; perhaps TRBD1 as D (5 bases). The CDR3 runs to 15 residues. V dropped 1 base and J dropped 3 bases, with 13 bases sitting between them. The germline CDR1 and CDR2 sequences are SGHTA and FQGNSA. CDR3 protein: CASSLGQGYGYEQYF. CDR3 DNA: TGTGCCAGCAGCTTAGGTCAGGGTTATGGCTACGAGCAGTACTTC.

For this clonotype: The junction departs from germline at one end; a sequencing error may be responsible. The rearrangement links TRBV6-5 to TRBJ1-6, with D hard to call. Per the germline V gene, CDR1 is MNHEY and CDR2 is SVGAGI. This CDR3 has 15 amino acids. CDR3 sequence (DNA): TGTACCAGCAGTTACAATTGGGAGAATAATTCACCCCTCCACTTT. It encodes CTSSYNWENNSPLHF.